This entry is about one TCR beta chain. Antigen specificity is unknown. The CDR3 extends over 16 amino acids. The germline CDR1 and CDR2 sequences are GTSNPN and SVGIG (reference sequence). V was clipped by 2 bases and J by 8 bases, with 24 bases between them. cDNA reverse transcribed from extracted RNA served as the sequencing template. Only in-frame clones appear in the TCRdb table, and some are missing; sequencing was by immunoSEQ multiplex PCR. Counted here are approximately 100,000 clones, less than 70% occurring once; the ten biggest clones make up 8% to 10%. This entry belongs to a study of CD8+ T cells in alopecia areata. Study findings and constraints: Sharing of TCRs across patients appeared less clear than in mice, possibly for HLA-related reasons. In lesional scalp, particularly from alopecia totalis/universalis, clonality was higher than in normal scalp.

Researchers picked out CD4+ and CD8+ T cells from PBMCs by sorting. The genes are TRBV30 and TRBJ1-2; no firm D call. This receptor was taken from a human donor in good health. The sample was CD4+ T cells sorted from blood. DNA for the CDR3: TGTGCCTGGAGTCCCCACAACCCTAGGTCCCACTGGGGCTACACCTTC. This translates into CAWSPHNPRSHWGYTF.